This T cell receptor (beta chain) was documented in a study of blood T cell repertoires in COVID-19. Profiling relied on immunoSEQ multiplex PCR, and the TCRdb table lists in-frame clones only, not all of them. The table records approximately 40,000 clones, about 83% of them present only once. CDR3 length equals 18 residues. In germline, CDR1 is SGHDT, CDR2 YYEEEE. V shed 3 bases, J shed 0 bases, and the junction held 12 bases outside the gene matches. Sequencing used peripheral blood. The chain carries TRBV5-6 and TRBJ2-1; 7 nucleotides match TRBD2. This TCR came from a man aged 40-50 years with COVID-19, enrolled during active disease. Written as DNA, the CDR3 is TGTGCCAGCAGCTGGGAAGCAGGGCGGGGGAGCTCCTACAATGAGCAGTTCTTC. Protein: CASSWEAGRGSSYNEQFF.